This T cell receptor (beta chain) was recorded in a study of metastatic and nonmetastatic thyroid tumors. This clone was recorded at least ten times. Per the original methods: In papillary thyroid cancer, a distant-metastasis classifier was built using CDR3 differences across clinicopathological groups. TCRdb re-called the PCR reads via MiXCR. These V and J calls derive from TCRdb rather than the authors' analysis. The data hold some 15,000 clones, with approximately 14% observed a single time. The CDR3 contains 12 residues. The germline V gene encodes CDR1 LNHDA and CDR2 SQIVND (reference sequence). The ends were cut back, 6 bases at V and 7 bases at J, with 10 bases in the middle. Ahead of thyroid surgery, no patient had received treatment of any kind.

Sequencing input: blood. The chain joins TRBV19 to TRBJ1-5; D call uncertain. This clonotype was sampled from a female donor with papillary thyroid cancer or a benign thyroid nodule (not recorded which). Some clones in this sample may be carry-over from other donors' samples. The CDR3 protein is CASSRLGQPQHF. In DNA form, the CDR3 reads TGTGCCAGTAGCCGCCTGGGCCAGCCCCAGCATTTT. Together with reference TRBV19 and TRBJ1-5, the CDR3 gives the full variable domain: DGGITQSPKYLFRKEGQNVTLSCEQNLNHDAMYWYRQDPGQGLRLIYYSQIVNDFQKGDIAEGYSVSREKKESFPLTVTSAQKNPTAFYLCASSRLGQPQHFGDGTRLSIL.